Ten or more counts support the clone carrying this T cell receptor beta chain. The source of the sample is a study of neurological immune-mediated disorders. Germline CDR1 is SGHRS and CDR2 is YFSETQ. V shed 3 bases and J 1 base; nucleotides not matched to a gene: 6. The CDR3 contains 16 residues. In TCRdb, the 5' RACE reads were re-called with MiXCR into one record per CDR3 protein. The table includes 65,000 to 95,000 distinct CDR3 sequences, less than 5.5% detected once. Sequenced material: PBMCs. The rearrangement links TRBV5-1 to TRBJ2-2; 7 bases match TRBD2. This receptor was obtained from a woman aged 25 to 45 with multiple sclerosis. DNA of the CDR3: TGCGCCAGCAGCTCTCGGGCGGGGGTGAACACCGGGGAGCTGTTTTTT. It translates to CASSSRAGVNTGELFF.